The clone carrying this T cell receptor beta chain was seen only a few times. RNA was extracted and reverse transcribed into cDNA as the sequencing template. The table came from immunoSEQ multiplex PCR; TCRdb's copy has only in-frame clones and leaves some out. The table lists about 130,000 clones, 45% to 65% of them singletons, with 3.5% to 5.5% in the top ten. This specimen comes from a study of CD8+ T cells in alopecia areata. CDR1 MGHDK and CDR2 SYGVNS come from the germline V gene. With 5 bases removed from V and 0 bases from J, the gap between germline ends came to 8 bases. The CDR3 is 14 amino acids.

This sample comprised CD4+ T cells sorted from blood, obtained at week 0. This rearrangement joins TRBV25-1 to TRBJ1-3, with D unresolved. This TCR came from a human donor with alopecia areata. As DNA, the CDR3 is TGTGCCAGCAGTCCAGAATACTCTGGAAACACCATATATTTT. Protein sequence: CASSPEYSGNTIYF. Combining the CDR3 with reference TRBV25-1 and TRBJ1-3 gives the whole variable domain EADIYQTPRYLVIGTGKKITLECSQTMGHDKMYWYQQDPGMELHLIHYSYGVNSTEKGDLSSESTVSRIRTEHFPLTLESARPSHTSQYLCASSPEYSGNTIYFGEGSWLTVV.